This T cell receptor beta chain was recovered during a study of shared T cell receptors in the human thymus. Data came from immunoSEQ multiplex PCR; TCRdb stores just in-frame clones and leaves some out. The sample includes roughly 560,000 clones, 75% to 80% of them seen just once. The CDR3 spans 15 residues. J gave up 3 bases and V 6 bases, and 7 bases lay outside the gene matches. Germline lookup yields CDR1 MDHEN and CDR2 SYDVKM. These data were also filed under a second study, of human thymus T cells. As that study records: As related research reported, thymic repertoires overlapped highly among unrelated individuals.

The gene calls are TRBV28 and TRBJ2-7; 11 bases match TRBD1. The sequencing input was thymocytes. The TCR was taken from a boy in the first two years of life with a congenital heart defect. CDR3 residues: CASRSDRGPNYEQYF. The CDR3 DNA is TGTGCCAGCAGGTCGGACAGGGGGCCAAACTACGAGCAGTACTTC.